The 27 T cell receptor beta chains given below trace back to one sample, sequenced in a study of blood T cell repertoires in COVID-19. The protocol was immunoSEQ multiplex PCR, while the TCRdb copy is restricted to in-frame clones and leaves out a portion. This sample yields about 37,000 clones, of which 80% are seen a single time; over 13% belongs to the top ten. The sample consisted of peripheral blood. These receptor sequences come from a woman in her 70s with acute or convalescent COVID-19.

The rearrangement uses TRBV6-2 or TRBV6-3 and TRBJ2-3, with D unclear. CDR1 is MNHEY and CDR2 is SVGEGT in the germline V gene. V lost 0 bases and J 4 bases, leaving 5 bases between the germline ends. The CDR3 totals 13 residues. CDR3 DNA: TGTGCCAGCAGTTACTCGCTAGCAGATACGCAGTATTTT. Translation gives CASSYSLADTQYF.

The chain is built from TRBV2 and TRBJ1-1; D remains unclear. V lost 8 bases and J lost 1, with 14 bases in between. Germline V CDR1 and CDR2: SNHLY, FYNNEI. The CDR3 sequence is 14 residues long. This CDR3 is CASGLFFGNTEAFF. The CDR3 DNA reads TGTGCCAGCGGCTTATTTTTTGGGAACACTGAAGCTTTCTTT. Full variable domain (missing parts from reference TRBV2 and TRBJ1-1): EPEVTQTPSHQVTQMGQEVILRCVPISNHLYFYWYRQILGQKVEFLVSFYNNEISEKSEIFDDQFSVERPDGSNFTLKIRSTKLEDSAMYFCASGLFFGNTEAFFGQGTRLTVV.

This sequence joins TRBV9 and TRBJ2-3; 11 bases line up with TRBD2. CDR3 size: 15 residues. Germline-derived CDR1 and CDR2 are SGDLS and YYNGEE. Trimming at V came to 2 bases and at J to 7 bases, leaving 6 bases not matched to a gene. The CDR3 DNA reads TGTGCCAGCAGCGTCGGACTAGCGGGTGGGAATACGCAGTATTTT. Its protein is CASSVGLAGGNTQYF.

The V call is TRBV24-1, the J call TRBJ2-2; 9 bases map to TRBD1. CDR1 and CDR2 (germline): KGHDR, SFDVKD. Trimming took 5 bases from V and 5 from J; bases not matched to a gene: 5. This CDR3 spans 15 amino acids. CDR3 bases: TGTGCCACCAGTGTCCGGACAGGGGTGACCGGGGAGCTGTTTTTT. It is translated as CATSVRTGVTGELFF.

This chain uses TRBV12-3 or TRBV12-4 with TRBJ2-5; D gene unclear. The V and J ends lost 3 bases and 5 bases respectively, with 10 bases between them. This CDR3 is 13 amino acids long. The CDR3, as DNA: TGTGCCAGCAGTTTTCAGGTTCGGGAGACCCAGTACTTC. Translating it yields CASSFQVRETQYF.

DNA of the CDR3: TGTGCCAGCAGCACCTACAGGGAATACGGCTACACCTTC. Its translation: CASSTYREYGYTF. The chain joins TRBV6-5 to TRBJ1-2; D is possibly TRBD1 (6 bases). Germline loops: CDR1 MNHEY, CDR2 SVGAGI. Deletions cut 6 bases from V and 8 bases from J, with 16 bases between. The CDR3 has 13 amino acids.

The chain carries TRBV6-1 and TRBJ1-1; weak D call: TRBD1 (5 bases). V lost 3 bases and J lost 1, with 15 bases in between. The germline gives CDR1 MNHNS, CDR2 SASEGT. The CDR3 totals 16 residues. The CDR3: CASSDPGGAANTEAFF. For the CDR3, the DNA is TGTGCCAGCAGTGACCCGGGAGGGGCAGCGAACACTGAAGCTTTCTTT.

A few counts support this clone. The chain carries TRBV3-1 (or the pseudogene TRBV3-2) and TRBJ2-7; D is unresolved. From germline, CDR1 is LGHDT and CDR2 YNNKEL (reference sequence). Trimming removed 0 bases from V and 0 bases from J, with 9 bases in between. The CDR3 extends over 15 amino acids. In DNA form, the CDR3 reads TGTGCCAGCAGCCAAGAAATCCTTAGCTCCTACGAGCAGTACTTC. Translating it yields CASSQEILSSYEQYF.

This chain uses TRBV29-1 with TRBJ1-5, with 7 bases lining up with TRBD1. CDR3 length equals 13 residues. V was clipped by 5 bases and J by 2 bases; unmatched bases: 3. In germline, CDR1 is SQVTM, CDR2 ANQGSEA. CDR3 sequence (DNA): TGCAGCGTTTCCCAGGGGGGCAATCAGCCCCAGCATTTT. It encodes CSVSQGGNQPQHF. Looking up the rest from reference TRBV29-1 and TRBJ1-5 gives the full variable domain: SAVISQKPSRDICQRGTSLTIQCQVDSQVTMMFWYRQQPGQSLTLIATANQGSEATYESGFVIDKFPISRPNLTFSTLTVSNMSPEDSSIYLCSVSQGGNQPQHFGDGTRLSIL.

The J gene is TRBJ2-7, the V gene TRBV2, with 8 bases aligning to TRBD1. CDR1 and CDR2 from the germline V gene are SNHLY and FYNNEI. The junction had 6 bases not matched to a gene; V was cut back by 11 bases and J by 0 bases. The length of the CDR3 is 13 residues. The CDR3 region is CAGWDRSSYEQYF. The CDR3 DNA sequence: TGTGCCGGGTGGGACAGGAGCTCCTACGAGCAGTACTTC. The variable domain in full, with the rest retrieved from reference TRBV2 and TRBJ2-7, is EPEVTQTPSHQVTQMGQEVILRCVPISNHLYFYWYRQILGQKVEFLVSFYNNEISEKSEIFDDQFSVERPDGSNFTLKIRSTKLEDSAMYFCAGWDRSSYEQYFGPGTRLTVT.

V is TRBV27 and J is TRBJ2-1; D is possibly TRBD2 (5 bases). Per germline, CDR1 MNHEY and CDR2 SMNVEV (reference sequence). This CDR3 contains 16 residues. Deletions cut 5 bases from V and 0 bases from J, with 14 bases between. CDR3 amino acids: CASSPDLTNSYNEQFF. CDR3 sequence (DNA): TGTGCCAGCAGTCCAGACCTGACTAACTCCTACAATGAGCAGTTCTTC.

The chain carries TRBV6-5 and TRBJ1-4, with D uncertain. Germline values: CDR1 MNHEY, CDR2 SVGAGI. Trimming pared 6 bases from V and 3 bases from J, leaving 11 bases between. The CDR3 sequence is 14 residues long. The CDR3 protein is CASSPTYSNEKLFF. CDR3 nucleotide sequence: TGTGCCAGCAGCCCGACATATTCTAATGAAAAACTGTTTTTT.

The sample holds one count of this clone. CDR3 nucleotides: TGTGCCAGCAGCCCCCGAAGGACACCAGTAGGGACCCAGTACTTC. This codes for CASSPRRTPVGTQYF. The J gene is TRBJ2-5, the V gene TRBV3-1 (or the pseudogene TRBV3-2); weak D call: TRBD1 (5 bases). V shed 4 bases and J shed 7 bases, with 19 bases lying between them. The CDR3 spans 15 residues. Germline V gene lookup returns CDR1 LGHDT and CDR2 YNNKEL (reference sequence).

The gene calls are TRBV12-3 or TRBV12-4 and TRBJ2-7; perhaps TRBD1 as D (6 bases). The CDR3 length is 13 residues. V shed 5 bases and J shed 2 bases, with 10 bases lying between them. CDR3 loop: CASSLRDTYEQYF. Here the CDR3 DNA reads TGTGCCAGCAGTCTCCGGGACACCTACGAGCAGTACTTC.

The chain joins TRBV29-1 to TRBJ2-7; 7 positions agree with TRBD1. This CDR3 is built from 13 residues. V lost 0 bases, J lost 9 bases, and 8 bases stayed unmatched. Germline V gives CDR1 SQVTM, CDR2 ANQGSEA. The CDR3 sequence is CSVEEGTATVQYF. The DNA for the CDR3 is TGCAGCGTTGAAGAAGGGACAGCCACTGTGCAGTACTTC.

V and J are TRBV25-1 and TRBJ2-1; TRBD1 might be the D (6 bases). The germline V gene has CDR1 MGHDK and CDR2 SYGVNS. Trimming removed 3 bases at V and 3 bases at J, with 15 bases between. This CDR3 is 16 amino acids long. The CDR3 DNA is TGTGCCAGCAGTGAGACCTCCGGACAGAACTACAATGAGCAGTTCTTC. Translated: CASSETSGQNYNEQFF.

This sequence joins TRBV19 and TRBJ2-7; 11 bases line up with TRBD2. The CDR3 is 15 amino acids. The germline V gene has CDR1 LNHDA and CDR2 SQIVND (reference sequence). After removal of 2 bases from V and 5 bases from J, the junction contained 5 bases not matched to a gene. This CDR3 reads CASSIWTSGLNEQYF. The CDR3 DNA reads TGTGCCAGTAGTATATGGACTAGCGGGCTCAACGAGCAGTACTTC.

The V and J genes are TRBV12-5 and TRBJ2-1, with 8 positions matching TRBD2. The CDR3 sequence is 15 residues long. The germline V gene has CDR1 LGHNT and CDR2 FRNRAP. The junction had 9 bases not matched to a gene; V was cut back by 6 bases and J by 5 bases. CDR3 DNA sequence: TGTGCTAGTGGCCTCGAGCGGGGGCGGGACAATGAGCAGTTCTTC. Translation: CASGLERGRDNEQFF.

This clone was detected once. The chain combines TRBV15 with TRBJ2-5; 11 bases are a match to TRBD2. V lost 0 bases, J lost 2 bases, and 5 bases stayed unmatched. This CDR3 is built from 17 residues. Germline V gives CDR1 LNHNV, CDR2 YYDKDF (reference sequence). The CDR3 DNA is TGTGCCACCAGCAGAGATCCCCGACTAGCGGGACAAGAGACCCAGTACTTC. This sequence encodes CATSRDPRLAGQETQYF.

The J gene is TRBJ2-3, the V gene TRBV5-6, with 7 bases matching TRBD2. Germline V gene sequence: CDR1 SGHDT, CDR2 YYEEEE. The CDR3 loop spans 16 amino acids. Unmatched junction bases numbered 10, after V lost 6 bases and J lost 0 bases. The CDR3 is CASTALAELSTDTQYF. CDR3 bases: TGTGCCAGCACCGCTCTAGCGGAACTTAGCACAGATACGCAGTATTTT.

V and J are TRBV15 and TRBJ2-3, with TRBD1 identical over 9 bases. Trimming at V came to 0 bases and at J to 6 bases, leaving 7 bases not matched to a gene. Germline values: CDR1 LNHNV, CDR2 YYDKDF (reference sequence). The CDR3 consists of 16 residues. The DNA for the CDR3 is TGTGCCACCAGCAGAGATCGGGGACAGGGAGGGGATACGCAGTATTTT. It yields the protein CATSRDRGQGGDTQYF.

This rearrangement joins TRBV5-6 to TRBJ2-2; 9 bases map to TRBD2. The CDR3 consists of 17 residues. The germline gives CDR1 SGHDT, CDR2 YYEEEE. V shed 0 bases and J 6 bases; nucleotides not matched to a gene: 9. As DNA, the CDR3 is TGTGCCAGCAGCTTGGGAGGCGGGAGGGCCGGATCCGGGGAGCTGTTTTTT. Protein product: CASSLGGGRAGSGELFF.

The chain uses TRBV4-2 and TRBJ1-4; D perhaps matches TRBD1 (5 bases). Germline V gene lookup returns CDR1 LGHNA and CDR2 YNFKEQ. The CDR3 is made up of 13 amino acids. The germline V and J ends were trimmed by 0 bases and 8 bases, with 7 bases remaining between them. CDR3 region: CASSQEGGEKLFF. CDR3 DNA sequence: TGTGCCAGCAGCCAAGAGGGGGGAGAAAAACTGTTTTTT.

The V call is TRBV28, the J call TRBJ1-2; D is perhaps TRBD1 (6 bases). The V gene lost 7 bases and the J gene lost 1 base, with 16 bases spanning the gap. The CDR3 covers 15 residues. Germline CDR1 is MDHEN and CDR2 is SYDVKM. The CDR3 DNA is TGTGCCAGCAAACCGGCGGCAGGGGTTAACTATGGCTACACCTTC. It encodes CASKPAAGVNYGYTF.

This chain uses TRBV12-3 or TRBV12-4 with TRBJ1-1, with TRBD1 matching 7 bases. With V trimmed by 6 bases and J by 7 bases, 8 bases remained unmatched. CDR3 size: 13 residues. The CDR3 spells CASRGQAAHEAFF. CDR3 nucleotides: TGTGCCAGCAGAGGACAGGCCGCGCATGAAGCTTTCTTT.

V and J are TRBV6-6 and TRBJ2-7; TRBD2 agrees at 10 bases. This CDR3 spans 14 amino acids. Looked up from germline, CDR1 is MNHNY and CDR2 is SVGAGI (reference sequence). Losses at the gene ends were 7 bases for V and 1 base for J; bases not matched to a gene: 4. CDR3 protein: CASMASGGSYEQYF. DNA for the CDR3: TGTGCCAGCATGGCTAGCGGGGGTTCCTACGAGCAGTACTTC.

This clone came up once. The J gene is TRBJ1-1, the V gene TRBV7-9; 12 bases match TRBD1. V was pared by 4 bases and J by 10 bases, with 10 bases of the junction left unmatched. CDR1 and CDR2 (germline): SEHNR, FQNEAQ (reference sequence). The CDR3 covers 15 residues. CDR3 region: CASSYGGTGGEGAFF. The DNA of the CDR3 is TGTGCCAGCAGCTACGGCGGGACAGGGGGCGAAGGAGCTTTCTTT.